The source of this T cell receptor (beta chain) is a study of T cells expressing NK-cell markers. Study at large: One of eight sequenced donors was HCMV-seronegative; the other seven were seropositive.

General study findings and limits: Top CD8+ clonotypes included the dominant CD3+CD56+NKG2C+ clonotypes in 6 or 7 donors.

In the case of this clonotype: Its antigen is as yet unknown.

TCRdb reanalyzed the 5' RACE reads, giving one entry per CDR3 protein sequence and no DNA. This sample's table has approximately 420,000 distinct CDR3 sequences. Germline assignment: CDR1 SQVTM and CDR2 ANQGSEA. The CDR3 length is 14 residues. The TCR comes from a woman aged 45-65 years in good health. Sequencing was performed on blood T cells: a sorted CD56 or NKG2C T cell subset, CD4+ or CD8+ T cells, or bulk PBMC T cells (not recorded which). This rearrangement joins TRBV29-1 to TRBJ2-1; TCRdb's D gene call, TRBD2, goes unchecked for lack of DNA. CDR3 protein: CSATGTSGRVDQFF.